These 5 T cell receptor beta chains share one sample of origin, sequenced in a study of blood T cell repertoires in COVID-19. The protocol was immunoSEQ multiplex PCR, while the TCRdb copy is restricted to in-frame clones and leaves out a portion. The table records tens of thousands of clones, approximately 86% of them present only once. Input material: peripheral blood. Source of these receptors: a woman between 70 and 85 years old with acute or convalescent COVID-19.

The chain has TRBV2 and TRBJ2-5; weak D call: TRBD1 (6 bases). The germline gives CDR1 SNHLY, CDR2 FYNNEI. V shed 6 bases and J shed 2 bases, with 16 bases lying between them. The CDR3 length is 15 residues. The CDR3 sequence is CASRSTGYPQETQYF. CDR3 sequence (DNA): TGTGCCAGCAGGAGTACAGGGTACCCGCAAGAGACCCAGTACTTC.

V gene TRBV7-9 combines with J gene TRBJ2-1, with no clear D. V gave up 3 bases and J gave up 4 bases, with 10 bases separating them. The CDR3 runs 14 residues. Germline assignment: CDR1 SEHNR and CDR2 FQNEAQ (reference sequence). CDR3 sequence: CASSFSVSYNEQFF. The CDR3 DNA is TGTGCCAGCAGCTTCAGTGTCAGTTACAATGAGCAGTTCTTC.

The chain joins TRBV7-8 to TRBJ1-2; no definite D call. This CDR3 region has 15 residues. V was cut by 1 base and J by 0 bases, with 9 bases left in between. Germline CDR1 reads SGHVS; CDR2 reads FQNEAQ. The CDR3 here is CASSLGHRTNYGYTF. The CDR3 DNA follows: TGTGCCAGCAGCTTAGGACATCGCACTAACTATGGCTACACCTTC. The entire variable domain, with the rest obtained from reference TRBV7-8 and TRBJ1-2, is as follows: GAGVSQSPRYKVAKRGQDVALRCDPISGHVSLFWYQQALGQGPEFLTYFQNEAQLDKSGLPSDRFFAERPEGSVSTLKIQRTQQEDSAVYLCASSLGHRTNYGYTFGSGTRLTVV.

The chain employs TRBV20-1 and TRBJ1-1; D remains ambiguous. CDR1 is DFQATT and CDR2 is SNEGSKA in the germline V gene (reference sequence). This CDR3 has 11 residues. The CDR3 nucleotides are TGCAGAGCAGAGGTGGACACTGAAGCTTTCTTT. Its protein product is CRAEVDTEAFF.

This clone was seen only once. This chain uses TRBV3-1 (or the pseudogene TRBV3-2) with TRBJ2-7, with TRBD2 matching 7 bases. The CDR3 length is 17 residues. The germline gives CDR1 LGHDT, CDR2 YNNKEL (reference sequence). The V gene end was trimmed by 0 bases and the J gene end by 2 bases; junction bases not matched to a gene: 10. Here the CDR3 DNA reads TGTGCCAGCAGCCAAGATCTTTGGGGGACTATGACCTACGAGCAGTACTTC. It yields the protein CASSQDLWGTMTYEQYF.